One sample yielded the 7 T cell receptor beta chains listed below, sequenced in a study of low-dose radiotherapy and immunotherapy resistance in tumors. Alpha and beta chains were covered, as first-strand cDNA relied on TRAV- and TRBV-specific primers. The authors ran 20 PCR cycles to amplify TCRs with a constant-region primer and V-primer adapter. MiXCR, applied by TCRdb to the reads, yields one record per CDR3 protein. This sample has 65,000 to 100,000 distinct CDR3 sequences, with roughly a sixth found just once. Time point in this sample: before trial treatment. The sample consisted of PBMCs, taken before treatment. The receptor source for this set is a male donor with prostate cancer.

This clonotype showed up many times. The rearrangement joins TRBV5-1 to TRBJ1-1, with 8 bases matching TRBD1. Germline V gene lookup returns CDR1 SGHRS and CDR2 YFSETQ. Germline trimming cut 4 bases from V and 0 bases from J; bases unmatched to any gene: 5. This CDR3 comprises 15 residues. The CDR3 here is CASSGSDRVNTEAFF. The CDR3 bases are TGCGCCAGCAGCGGGTCGGACAGGGTGAACACTGAAGCTTTCTTT.

In this sample, this clonotype turned up a few times. The chain carries TRBV10-1 and TRBJ2-3, with 8 positions matching TRBD1. Germline CDR1 and CDR2: WNHNN and SYGVQD (reference sequence). Unmatched junction bases numbered 5, after V lost 0 bases and J lost 6 bases. There are 15 residues in the CDR3. The CDR3 region is CASSESTQGADTQYF. The CDR3, as DNA: TGCGCCAGCAGTGAGTCGACCCAGGGGGCCGATACGCAGTATTTT.

This clonotype was recorded a few times. One end of the junction does not line up with germline, which may come from a read error. CDR3 region: CASSSGPGTGNSGEQFF. The CDR3 DNA reads TGTGCCAGCAGCTCGGGCCCCGGGACAGGGAATTCTGGTGAGCAGTTCTTC. The rearrangement links TRBV5-3 to TRBJ2-1; 9 positions agree with TRBD1. Being an ORF, TRBV5-3 has a function that is uncertain. The CDR3 has 17 residues.

Regarding this clonotype: An end of the junction does not agree with germline; a read error may underlie this. The V and J genes are TRBV6-2 or TRBV6-3 and TRBJ1-3; 8 bases align to TRBD1. This CDR3 comprises 16 residues. In germline, CDR1 is MNHEY, CDR2 SVGEGT. The chain's CDR3 is CTSGLSAGGAGNTIYF. The CDR3 region has the DNA TGTACCAGCGGCCTGTCGGCAGGGGGCGCGGGAAACACCATATATTTT.

The CDR3 is CSARDRQGVGSPLHF. CDR3 in DNA: TGCAGTGCTAGAGATAGACAGGGGGTAGGATCACCCCTCCACTTT. The chain carries TRBV20-1 and TRBJ1-6; 9 bases map to TRBD1. Losses at the gene ends were 0 bases for V and 10 bases for J; bases not matched to a gene: 7. CDR3 length: 15 amino acids. CDR1 is DFQATT and CDR2 is SNEGSKA in the germline V gene (reference sequence).

Points on this clonotype: A read error likely explains this, since a far larger clone differs by one base. V usage is TRBV7-2 and J usage is TRBJ2-1; TRBD2 aligns across 8 bases. Germline CDR1 SGHTA, CDR2 FQGNSA. The length of the CDR3 is 12 residues. Trimming at V came to 8 bases and at J to 5 bases, leaving 2 bases not matched to a gene. CDR3 sequence reads: CASELADNEQFF. In DNA form, the CDR3 reads TGTGCCAGCGAACTAGCGGACAATGAGCAGTTCTTC.

This clonotype was counted ten times or more. The CDR3 is CASGSKRGPWETQYF. The CDR3 DNA reads as TGTGCCAGCGGAAGTAAGCGGGGGCCCTGGGAGACCCAGTACTTC. This chain joins TRBV3-1 and TRBJ2-5; the match to TRBD2 covers 8 bases. Looked up from germline, CDR1 is LGHDT and CDR2 is YNNKEL (reference sequence). V dropped 8 bases and J dropped 5; count of bases not matched to a gene: 13. The CDR3 is 15 amino acids.